This T cell receptor (beta chain) was captured by sequencing in a study of T cells in localized non-small cell lung cancer. This CDR3 contains 14 residues. Germline V lookup: CDR1 MNHGY, CDR2 SAAAGT. The germline V and J ends were trimmed by 7 bases and 7 bases, with 19 bases remaining between them. Profiled with immunoSEQ multiplex PCR; TCRdb holds only in-frame clones, not every one. The table has about 1,200 clones, 31% seen once. This clone was seen only a few times. The antigen is undetermined. Nonneoplastic adjacent lung devoid of atypia was obtained no less than 2 cm from the tumor margin. Study-wide findings and caveats: Appearances in adjacent lung were noted for a median around 55 of the top 100 tumor clones.

The receptor was isolated from a man aged 40 to 69 with stage I squamous cell lung carcinoma. Sequencing was performed on normal lung tissue next to the tumor, taken before any cancer treatment. The V and J genes are TRBV6-8 and TRBJ1-1; D is undetermined. CDR3 DNA: TGTGCCAGCACCACCGGCGGGAGCTTGGTTGAAGCTTTCTTT. This encodes CASTTGGSLVEAFF.